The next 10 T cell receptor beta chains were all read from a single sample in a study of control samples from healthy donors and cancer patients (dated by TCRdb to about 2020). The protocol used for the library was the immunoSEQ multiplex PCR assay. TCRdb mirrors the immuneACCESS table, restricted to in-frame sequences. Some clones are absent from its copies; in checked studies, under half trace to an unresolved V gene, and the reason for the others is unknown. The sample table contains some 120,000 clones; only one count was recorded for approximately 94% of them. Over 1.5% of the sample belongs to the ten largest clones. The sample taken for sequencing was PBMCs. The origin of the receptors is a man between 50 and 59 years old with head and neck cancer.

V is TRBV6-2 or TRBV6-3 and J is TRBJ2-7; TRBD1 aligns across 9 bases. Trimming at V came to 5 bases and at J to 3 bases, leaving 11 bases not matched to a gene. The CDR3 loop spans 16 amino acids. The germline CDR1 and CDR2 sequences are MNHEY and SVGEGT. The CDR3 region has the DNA TGTGCCAGCAGTCAACAGGGGGCACGGGTTGTCTACGAGCAGTACTTC. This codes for CASSQQGARVVYEQYF.

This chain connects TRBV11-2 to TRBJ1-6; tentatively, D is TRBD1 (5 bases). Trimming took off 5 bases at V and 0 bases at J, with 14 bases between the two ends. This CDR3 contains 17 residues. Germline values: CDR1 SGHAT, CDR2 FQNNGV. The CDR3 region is CASSRTSGSSYNSPLHF. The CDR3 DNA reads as TGTGCCAGCAGCCGAACCTCAGGGAGCTCCTATAATTCACCCCTCCACTTT.

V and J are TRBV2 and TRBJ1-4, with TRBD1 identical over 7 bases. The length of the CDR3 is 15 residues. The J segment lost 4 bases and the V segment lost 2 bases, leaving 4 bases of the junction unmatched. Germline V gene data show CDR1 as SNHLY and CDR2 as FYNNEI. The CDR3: CASSERTGLNEKLFF. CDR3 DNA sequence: TGTGCCAGCAGTGAACGGACAGGTCTTAATGAAAAACTGTTTTTT.

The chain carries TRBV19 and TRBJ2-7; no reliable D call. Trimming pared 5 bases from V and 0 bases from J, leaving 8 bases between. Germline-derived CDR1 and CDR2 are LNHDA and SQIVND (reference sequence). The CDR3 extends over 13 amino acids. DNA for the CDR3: TGTGCCAGTAGTGAAGGCAGCTCCTACGAGCAGTACTTC. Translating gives CASSEGSSYEQYF.

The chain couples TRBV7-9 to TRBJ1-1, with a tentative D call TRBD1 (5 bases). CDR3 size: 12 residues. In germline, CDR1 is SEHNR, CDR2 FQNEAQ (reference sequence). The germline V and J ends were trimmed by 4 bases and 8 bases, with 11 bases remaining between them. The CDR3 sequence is CASSSAGVEAFF. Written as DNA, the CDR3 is TGTGCCAGCAGCTCCGCGGGGGTCGAAGCTTTCTTT.

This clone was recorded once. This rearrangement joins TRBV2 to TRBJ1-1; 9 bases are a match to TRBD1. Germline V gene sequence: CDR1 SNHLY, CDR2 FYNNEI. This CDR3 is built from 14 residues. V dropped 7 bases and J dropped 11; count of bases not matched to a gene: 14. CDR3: CASTPEVQGATAFF. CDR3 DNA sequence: TGTGCCAGCACCCCAGAGGTACAGGGGGCGACTGCTTTCTTT.

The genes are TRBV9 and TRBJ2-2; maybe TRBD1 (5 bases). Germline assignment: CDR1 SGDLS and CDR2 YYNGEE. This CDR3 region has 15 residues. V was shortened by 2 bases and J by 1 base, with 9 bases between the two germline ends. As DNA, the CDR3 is TGTGCCAGCAGCGTCACGGACAAGAACACCGGGGAGCTGTTTTTT. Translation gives CASSVTDKNTGELFF.

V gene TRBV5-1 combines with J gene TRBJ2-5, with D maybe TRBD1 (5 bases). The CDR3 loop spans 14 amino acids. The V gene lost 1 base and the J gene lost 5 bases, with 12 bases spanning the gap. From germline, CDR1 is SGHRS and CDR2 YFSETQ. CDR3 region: CASSLSLAGETQYF. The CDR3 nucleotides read TGCGCCAGCAGCTTGTCCCTCGCAGGGGAGACCCAGTACTTC.

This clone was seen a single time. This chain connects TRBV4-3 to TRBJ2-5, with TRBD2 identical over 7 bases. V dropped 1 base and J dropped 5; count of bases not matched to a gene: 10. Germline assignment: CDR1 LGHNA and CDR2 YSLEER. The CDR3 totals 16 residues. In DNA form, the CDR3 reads TGCGCCAGCAGCCAAGCGCCCGGGACTACCCAGGAGACCCAGTACTTC. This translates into CASSQAPGTTQETQYF.

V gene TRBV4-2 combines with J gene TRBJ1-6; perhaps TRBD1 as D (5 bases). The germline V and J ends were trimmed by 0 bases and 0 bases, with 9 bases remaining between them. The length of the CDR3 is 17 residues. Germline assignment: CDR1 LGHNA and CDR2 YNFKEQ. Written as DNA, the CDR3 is TGTGCCAGCAGCCAAGATTTGGGGGGCTCCTATAATTCACCCCTCCACTTT. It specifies CASSQDLGGSYNSPLHF.